A single sample is the source of the 26 T cell receptor beta chains below, sequenced in a study of blood T cells in healthy people across ages. Primers used in a second PCR of about 6 to 11 cycles were a sample-barcoded 5' primer and a J-beta primer mix. Via MiXCR, TCRdb re-called the 5' RACE reads, giving one row per CDR3 protein. Of approximately 1.5 million distinct CDR3 sequences in the sample, roughly 43% were seen once. The sample taken for sequencing was blood. These receptors all come from a woman aged 18-29 years in good health.

This clonotype has a handful of counts. The chain couples TRBV18 to TRBJ2-3; perhaps TRBD1 as D (6 bases). The germline gives CDR1 KGHSH, CDR2 LQKENI. V was trimmed by 3 bases and J by 4 bases, leaving 11 bases between them. The length of the CDR3 is 14 residues. The CDR3 sequence is CASSPQGRPDTQYF. Written as DNA, the CDR3 is TGTGCCAGCTCACCCCAGGGGAGACCAGATACGCAGTATTTT.

The chain is built from TRBV4-1 and TRBJ2-5, with D hard to call. The germline gives CDR1 MGHRA, CDR2 YSYEKL. The CDR3 runs to 13 residues. Trimming pared 2 bases from V and 0 bases from J, leaving 4 bases between. CDR3 nucleotides: TGCGCCAGCAGCCAACCAGACCAAGAGACCCAGTACTTC. The encoded protein is CASSQPDQETQYF.

This chain connects TRBV20-1 to TRBJ1-1; the match to TRBD1 covers 10 bases. Germline V gives CDR1 DFQATT, CDR2 SNEGSKA (reference sequence). V was pared by 4 bases and J by 4 bases, with 6 bases of the junction left unmatched. CDR3 size: 14 residues. This CDR3 reads CSAKGGTGVTEAFF. Written as DNA, the CDR3 is TGCAGTGCTAAGGGCGGGACAGGGGTCACTGAAGCTTTCTTT.

This clonotype was found a few times. The chain uses TRBV4-1 and TRBJ2-5; 11 bases match TRBD2. Germline values: CDR1 MGHRA, CDR2 YSYEKL. This CDR3 contains 17 residues. The junction had 11 bases not matched to a gene; V was cut back by 3 bases and J by 5 bases. In nucleotides, the CDR3 is TGCGCCAGCAGCCAGAGAATGCCTAGCGGGGGGCTGGAGACCCAGTACTTC. The encoded protein is CASSQRMPSGGLETQYF.

Remarks on this clonotype: One end of the junction is discordant with germline, which a read error may explain. The chain is built from TRBV20-1 and TRBJ2-3, with 8 positions matching TRBD1. This CDR3 is built from 15 residues. Germline CDR1 DFQATT, CDR2 SNEGSKA (reference sequence). DNA of the CDR3: TGCAGTGCTGCTGGCAGGGGGCGGCGCACAGATGCGCAGTATTTT. Translated: CSAAGRGRRTDAQYF.

The rearrangement joins TRBV6-6 to TRBJ2-7; possibly TRBD1 or TRBD2 for D (6 bases each). The CDR3 sequence is 13 residues long. Trimming took off 2 bases at V and 8 bases at J, with 13 bases between the two ends. The germline CDR1 and CDR2 sequences are MNHNY and SVGAGI (reference sequence). For the CDR3, the DNA is TGTGCCAGCAGTTACGCGGGACAATTGCAGCAGTACTTC. Translating it yields CASSYAGQLQQYF.

The chain's CDR3 is CASSLGADQETQYF. The CDR3 DNA is TGCGCCAGCAGCTTGGGAGCAGACCAAGAGACCCAGTACTTC. This chain connects TRBV5-1 to TRBJ2-5; D uncertain. There are 14 residues in the CDR3. CDR1 and CDR2 from the germline V gene are SGHRS and YFSETQ. Between the trimmed V and J ends, which lost 0 bases and 0 bases, there was a span of 6 bases.

This rearrangement joins TRBV2 to TRBJ2-7; TRBD1 matches 7 bases. The J segment lost 3 bases and the V segment lost 4 bases, leaving 9 bases of the junction unmatched. Germline values: CDR1 SNHLY, CDR2 FYNNEI. The CDR3 runs 15 residues. The CDR3 region is CASSVDRVIGYEQYF. The DNA of the CDR3 is TGTGCCAGCAGTGTAGACAGGGTAATAGGCTACGAGCAGTACTTC.

Details on this clonotype: This may come from a read error, since a much larger clone is one base off. V and J are TRBV29-1 and TRBJ2-4; possible D gene TRBD2, 5 bases. Germline CDR1 SQVTM, CDR2 ANQGSEA. V shed 6 bases and J shed 13 bases, with 25 bases lying between them. The CDR3 spans 14 residues. CDR3 DNA: TGCAGCGTGGGCCGACTACTCGCAGACGATGAGCAGTACTTC. This encodes CSVGRLLADDEQYF.

Only a few counts were recorded for this clonotype. The gene calls are TRBV29-1 and TRBJ2-5; D is possibly TRBD1 (5 bases). The CDR3 consists of 12 residues. Trimming pared 5 bases from V and 2 bases from J, leaving 9 bases between. Germline CDR1 reads SQVTM; CDR2 reads ANQGSEA. Here the CDR3 DNA reads TGCAGCGTTAAGACAGAGCAAGAGACCCAGTACTTC. It yields the protein CSVKTEQETQYF.

This clonotype appeared a few times. The V and J genes are TRBV7-2 and TRBJ2-7; TRBD2 is a possible D gene (6 bases). Germline assignment: CDR1 SGHTA and CDR2 FQGNSA. The CDR3 loop spans 15 amino acids. V lost 5 bases to trimming and J lost 5 bases, with 19 bases between them. DNA for the CDR3: TGTGCCAGCAGCCTAAGAGCAGGGAGGAACAACGAGCAGTACTTC. Translation: CASSLRAGRNNEQYF.

The V and J genes are TRBV7-2 and TRBJ1-2; D perhaps matches TRBD1 (6 bases). Between the trimmed V and J ends, which lost 3 bases and 3 bases, there was a span of 8 bases. The CDR3 consists of 13 residues. Germline V gene data show CDR1 as SGHTA and CDR2 as FQGNSA. CDR3: CASSFYRDYGYTF. As DNA, the CDR3 is TGTGCCAGCAGCTTTTACAGGGACTATGGCTACACCTTC.

The chain recombines TRBV20-1 with TRBJ2-2; 7 bases map to TRBD2. Germline-derived CDR1 and CDR2 are DFQATT and SNEGSKA (reference sequence). The CDR3 has 14 residues. The J segment lost 5 bases and the V segment lost 2 bases, leaving 5 bases of the junction unmatched. The CDR3 is CSARLGGRTGELFF. The DNA for the CDR3 is TGCAGTGCTAGATTGGGAGGGAGAACCGGGGAGCTGTTTTTT.

V gene TRBV11-2 combines with J gene TRBJ2-7; TRBD1 aligns across 9 bases. Germline assignment: CDR1 SGHAT and CDR2 FQNNGV. V was pared by 0 bases and J by 6 bases, with 6 bases of the junction left unmatched. The CDR3 extends over 15 amino acids. CDR3 in DNA: TGTGCCAGCAGCTTAGATCCAGAGACAGGGGGCGAGCAGTACTTC. This gives the protein CASSLDPETGGEQYF.

Here the CDR3 DNA reads TGTGCCAGCAGCCCCCCAAGCGGGAGAACCTACGAGCAGTACTTC. The encoded protein is CASSPPSGRTYEQYF. The V call is TRBV28, the J call TRBJ2-7, with 8 nucleotides matching TRBD2. With 6 bases clipped from V and 2 bases from J, the junction kept 9 bases outside the gene matches. From germline, CDR1 is MDHEN and CDR2 SYDVKM. This CDR3 comprises 15 residues.

The chain joins TRBV3-1 to TRBJ2-4; unclear D gene. Germline CDR1 reads LGHDT; CDR2 reads YNNKEL (reference sequence). This CDR3 comprises 12 residues. Trimming cost V 5 bases and J 13 bases, with 15 bases left between them. CDR3 coding DNA: TGTGCCAGCAGCGCTGGGTGGGTTGAGCAGTACTTC. This codes for CASSAGWVEQYF.

The chain carries TRBV9 and TRBJ2-1, with 9 bases lining up with TRBD1. The germline V gene encodes CDR1 SGDLS and CDR2 YYNGEE. Trimming at V came to 0 bases and at J to 5 bases, leaving 9 bases not matched to a gene. This CDR3 has 17 amino acids. CDR3 DNA: TGTGCCAGCAGCGTAGGTGGGTTGACAGGGGGAGACAATGAGCAGTTCTTC. Translating it yields CASSVGGLTGGDNEQFF. Full variable domain (missing parts from reference TRBV9 and TRBJ2-1): DSGVTQTPKHLITATGQRVTLRCSPRSGDLSVYWYQQSLDQGLQFLIQYYNGEERAKGNILERFSAQQFPDLHSELNLSSLELGDSALYFCASSVGGLTGGDNEQFFGPGTRLTVL.

This clonotype has a handful of counts. V usage is TRBV4-3 and J usage is TRBJ2-1, with 10 bases aligning to TRBD2. Per germline, CDR1 LGHNA and CDR2 YSLEER. With V trimmed by 2 bases and J by 3 bases, 4 bases remained unmatched. The CDR3 runs 16 residues. CDR3 loop: CASSQSLAGDYNEQFF. The CDR3 nucleotides are TGCGCCAGCAGCCAATCCCTAGCGGGGGACTACAATGAGCAGTTCTTC.

The chain employs TRBV6-2 or TRBV6-3 and TRBJ1-1, with a tentative D call TRBD1 (5 bases). The V end lost 6 bases, the J end lost 5 bases, and 16 bases lay between the germline ends. The germline CDR1 and CDR2 sequences are MNHEY and SVGEGT. CDR3 length: 14 residues. CDR3 protein: CASRSTGGRTEAFF. CDR3 nucleotides: TGTGCCAGCAGATCCACAGGAGGGAGGACTGAAGCTTTCTTT.

The chain is built from TRBV29-1 and TRBJ2-1; 8 bases are shared with TRBD1. Germline CDR1 SQVTM, CDR2 ANQGSEA. Germline trimming cut 0 bases from V and 8 bases from J; bases unmatched to any gene: 21. There are 19 residues in the CDR3. The CDR3 here is CSVEETGDVLRYPFHEQFF. The CDR3 nucleotides are TGCAGCGTTGAAGAGACAGGGGACGTTTTGCGGTACCCGTTCCATGAGCAGTTCTTC.

The V and J genes are TRBV29-1 and TRBJ1-2, with TRBD1 matching over 7 bases. Looked up from germline, CDR1 is SQVTM and CDR2 is ANQGSEA. J was trimmed by 7 bases and V by 6 bases; bases with no gene match: 14. The CDR3 sequence is 14 residues long. As DNA, the CDR3 is TGCAGCGTAAGACAGGGCCCGCCCGCTTTTGGCTACACCTTC. The encoded protein is CSVRQGPPAFGYTF.

This clonotype was detected only a few times. The chain is built from TRBV3-1 and TRBJ2-1; 14 nucleotides match TRBD2. Germline trimming cut 3 bases from V and 9 bases from J; bases unmatched to any gene: 7. The CDR3 is made up of 16 amino acids. The germline V gene encodes CDR1 LGHDT and CDR2 YNNKEL (reference sequence). CDR3 protein: CASSQGGTSGGSEQFF. CDR3 DNA: TGTGCCAGCAGCCAGGGAGGGACTAGCGGGGGCAGTGAGCAGTTCTTC.

CDR3: CASSQEQFGSSGSREDTQYF. CDR3 bases: TGCGCCAGCAGCCAAGAACAATTCGGAAGTAGCGGGAGTAGGGAAGATACGCAGTATTTT. The chain uses TRBV4-3 and TRBJ2-3; 9 bases fit TRBD2. The junction had 18 bases not matched to a gene; V was cut back by 0 bases and J by 5 bases. From germline, CDR1 is LGHNA and CDR2 YSLEER. This CDR3 is 20 amino acids long.

This clonotype was counted a few times. V usage is TRBV7-8 and J usage is TRBJ1-1; D ambiguous. With 0 bases removed from V and 4 bases from J, the gap between germline ends came to 15 bases. The CDR3 runs to 16 residues. Per the germline V gene, CDR1 is SGHVS and CDR2 is FQNEAQ. DNA for the CDR3: TGTGCCAGCAGCTTAGCTCAGGCGAGGCAGACCACTGAAGCTTTCTTT. Amino acids: CASSLAQARQTTEAFF.

Only a few counts were recorded for this clonotype. The chain links TRBV4-3 to TRBJ2-6; 10 nucleotides line up with TRBD1. Germline loops: CDR1 LGHNA, CDR2 YSLEER. The CDR3 runs 18 residues. V gave up 1 base and J gave up 2 bases; unmatched junction bases: 5. CDR3 sequence reads: CASSQVPGTGAGANVLTF. In DNA, the CDR3 is TGCGCCAGCAGCCAAGTCCCCGGGACAGGGGCTGGGGCCAACGTCCTGACTTTC.

The chain is built from TRBV12-3 or TRBV12-4 and TRBJ2-7; 7 bases are shared with TRBD1. The junction had 5 bases not matched to a gene; V was cut back by 5 bases and J by 1 base. This CDR3 has 14 residues. This CDR3 reads CASSRETGSYEQYF. The CDR3 DNA sequence: TGTGCCAGCAGTCGAGAGACAGGGTCCTACGAGCAGTACTTC.